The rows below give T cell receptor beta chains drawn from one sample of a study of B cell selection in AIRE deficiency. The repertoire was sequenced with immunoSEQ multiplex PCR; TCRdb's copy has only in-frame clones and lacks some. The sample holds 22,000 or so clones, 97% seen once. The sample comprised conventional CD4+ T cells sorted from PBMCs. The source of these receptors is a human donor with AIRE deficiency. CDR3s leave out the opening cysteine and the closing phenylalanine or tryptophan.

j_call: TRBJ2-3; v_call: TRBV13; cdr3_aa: ASSSRQGADTQY
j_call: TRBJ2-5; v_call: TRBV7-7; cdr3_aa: ASTAAEGGQTQY
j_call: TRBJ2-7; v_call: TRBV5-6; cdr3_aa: ASTETRARYEQY
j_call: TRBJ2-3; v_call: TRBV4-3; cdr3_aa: ASSQERLRELVPTDTQY
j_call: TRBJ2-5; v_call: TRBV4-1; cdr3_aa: ASSQDLGTSGSGETQY
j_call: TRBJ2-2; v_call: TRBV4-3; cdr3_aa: ASSQVGGTGELF
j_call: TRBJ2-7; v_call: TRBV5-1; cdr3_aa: ASSWSGNSYEQY
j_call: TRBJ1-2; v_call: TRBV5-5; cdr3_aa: ASSGPHSNYGYT
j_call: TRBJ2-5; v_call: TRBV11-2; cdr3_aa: ASSSWETQY
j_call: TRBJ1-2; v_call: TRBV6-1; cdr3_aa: ATETGINYGYT
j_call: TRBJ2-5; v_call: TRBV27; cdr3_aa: ASSARLAEETQY
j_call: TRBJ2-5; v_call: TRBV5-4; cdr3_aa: ASSFRGNQETQY
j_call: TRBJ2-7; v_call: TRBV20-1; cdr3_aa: SARGDYEQY
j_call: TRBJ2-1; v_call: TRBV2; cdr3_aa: ASSVRVLNEQF
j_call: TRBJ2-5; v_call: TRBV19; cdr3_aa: ASSEGGETQY
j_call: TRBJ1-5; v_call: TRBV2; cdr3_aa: ASSGAIHSNQPQH
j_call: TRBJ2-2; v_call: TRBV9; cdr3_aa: ASSAHGLANTGELF
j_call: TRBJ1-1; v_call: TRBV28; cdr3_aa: ASSPPDSLNTEAF